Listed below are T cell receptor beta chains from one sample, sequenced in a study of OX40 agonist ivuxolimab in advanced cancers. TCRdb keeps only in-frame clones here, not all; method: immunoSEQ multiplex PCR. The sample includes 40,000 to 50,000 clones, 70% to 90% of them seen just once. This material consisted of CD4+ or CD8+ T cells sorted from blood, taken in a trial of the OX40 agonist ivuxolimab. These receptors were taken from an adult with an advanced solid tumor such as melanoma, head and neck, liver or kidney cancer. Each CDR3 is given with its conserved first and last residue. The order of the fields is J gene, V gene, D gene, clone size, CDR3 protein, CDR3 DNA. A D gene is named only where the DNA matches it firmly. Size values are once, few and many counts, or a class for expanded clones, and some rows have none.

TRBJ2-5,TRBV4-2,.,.,CASSQVAPRETQYF,TGTGCCAGCAGCCAAGTTGCCCCCCGAGAGACCCAGTACTTC
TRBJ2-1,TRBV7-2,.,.,CASSLADSYNEQFF,TGTGCCAGCAGCTTAGCGGACTCCTACAATGAGCAGTTCTTC
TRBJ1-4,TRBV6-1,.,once,CASSVWGRREKLFF,TGTGCCAGCAGTGTTTGGGGGCGCAGAGAAAAACTGTTTTTT
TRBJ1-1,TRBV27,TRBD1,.,CASSLRGTGNTEAFF,TGTGCCAGCAGCCTGCGGGGGACAGGGAACACTGAAGCTTTCTTT
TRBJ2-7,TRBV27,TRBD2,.,CASSLKSSGMYEQYF,TGTGCCAGCAGTTTAAAGAGTAGCGGGATGTACGAGCAGTACTTC
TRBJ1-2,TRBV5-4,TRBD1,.,CASSGTGAYGYTF,TGTGCCAGCAGCGGGACAGGGGCCTATGGCTACACCTTC
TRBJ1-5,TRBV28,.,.,CASKVYGDSNQPQHF,TGTGCCAGCAAGGTATACGGAGATAGCAATCAGCCCCAGCATTTT
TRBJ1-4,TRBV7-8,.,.,CASSTFPPGDEKLFF,TGTGCCAGCAGCACCTTTCCCCCCGGGGATGAAAAACTGTTTTTT
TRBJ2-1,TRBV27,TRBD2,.,CASSSGTSGKNEQFF,TGTGCCAGCAGCTCAGGGACTAGCGGGAAAAATGAGCAGTTCTTC
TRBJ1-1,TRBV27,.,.,CASSLSKGDNPMMGAFF,TGTGCCAGCAGTTTAAGCAAGGGGGATAACCCTATGATGGGGGCTTTCTTT
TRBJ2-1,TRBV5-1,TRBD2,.,CASSLVLVGEGEQFF,TGCGCCAGCAGCTTGGTACTAGTTGGGGAGGGTGAGCAGTTCTTC
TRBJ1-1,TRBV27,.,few,CASSITGIGNTEAFF,TGTGCCAGCAGTATAACAGGGATTGGGAACACTGAAGCTTTCTTT
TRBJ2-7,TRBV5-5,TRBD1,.,CASISRDRGYEQYF,TGTGCCAGCATCAGCCGGGACAGGGGCTACGAGCAGTACTTC
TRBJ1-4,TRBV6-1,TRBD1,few,CASSGRTGTNEKLFF,TGTGCCAGCAGTGGGAGGACAGGGACGAATGAAAAACTGTTTTTT
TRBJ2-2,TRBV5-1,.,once,CASRSSAGELFF,TGCGCCAGCAGAAGCTCGGCCGGGGAGCTGTTTTTT
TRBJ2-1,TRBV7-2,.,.,CASSLGAVQQFF,TGTGCCAGCAGCTTAGGGGCAGTACAGCAGTTCTTC